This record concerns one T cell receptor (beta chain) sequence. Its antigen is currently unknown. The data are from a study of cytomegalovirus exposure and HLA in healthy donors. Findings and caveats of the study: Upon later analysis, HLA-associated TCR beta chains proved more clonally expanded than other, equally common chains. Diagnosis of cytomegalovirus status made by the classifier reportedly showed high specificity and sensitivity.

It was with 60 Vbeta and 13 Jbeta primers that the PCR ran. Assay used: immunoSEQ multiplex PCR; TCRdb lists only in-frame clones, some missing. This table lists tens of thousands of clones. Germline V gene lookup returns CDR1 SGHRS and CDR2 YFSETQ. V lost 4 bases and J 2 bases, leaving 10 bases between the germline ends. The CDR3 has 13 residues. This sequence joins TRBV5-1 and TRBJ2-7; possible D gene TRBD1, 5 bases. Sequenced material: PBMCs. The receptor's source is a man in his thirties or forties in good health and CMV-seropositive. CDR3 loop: CASSTTATYEQYF. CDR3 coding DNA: TGCGCCAGCAGCACGACAGCTACCTACGAGCAGTACTTC.